The entry that follows covers one T cell receptor beta chain sequence. This entry comes from a study of T-cell memory formation after mild COVID-19. V lost 4 bases to trimming and J lost 4 bases, with 21 bases between them. The CDR3 has 17 amino acids. CDR1 MGHRA and CDR2 YSYEKL come from the germline V gene. From the 5' RACE reads, TCRdb called clonotypes with MiXCR, one entry per CDR3 protein. The sample yields 300,000 to 400,000 distinct CDR3 sequences, 25% to 30% seen once. This chain uses TRBV4-1 with TRBJ2-3; D is unresolved. Sequenced material: PBMCs or a T cell subset sorted from them (not recorded which). The sequence derives from an adult woman who had mild COVID-19 (a few samples of this study predate the infection). Cell type and time point are not known. The CDR3 is CASSPRGWYDSADTQYF. The DNA for the CDR3 is TGCGCCAGCAGCCCACGAGGATGGTACGATTCCGCAGATACGCAGTATTTT.